The 21 T cell receptor beta chains below all came from one sample that was sequenced in a study of regulatory and conventional T cells in RAG deficiency. Conventional CD4+ T cells were sorted from blood as CD25-low CD127-high cells. Assay: immunoSEQ multiplex PCR; the TCRdb copy retains only in-frame clones and omits some. The table records 30,000 to 40,000 clones, approximately 80% of them present only once. These data were also reused for a study on regulatory T cells. Per that paper: The primer mix had 52 TRBV and 13 TRBJ primers.

Material: CD4+ effector T cells sorted from blood. These receptors originate from a human donor in good health.

The rearrangement links TRBV5-6 to TRBJ1-2; D remains ambiguous. Germline CDR1 reads SGHDT; CDR2 reads YYEEEE. This CDR3 is 14 amino acids long. Trimming cost V 4 bases and J 2 bases, with 12 bases left between them. Here the CDR3 reads CASSPSRVNYGYTF. The CDR3 coding sequence is TGTGCCAGCAGCCCATCCCGGGTGAACTATGGCTACACCTTC.

The genes are TRBV6-5 and TRBJ1-2, with 9 bases lining up with TRBD1. Looked up from germline, CDR1 is MNHEY and CDR2 is SVGAGI. CDR3 length: 13 amino acids. Trimming cost V 8 bases and J 5 bases; bases outside gene matches: 6. CDR3 sequence: CASVGTGNYGYTF. CDR3 nucleotides: TGTGCCAGCGTGGGGACAGGGAATTATGGCTACACCTTC.

Here the CDR3 reads CASSLGSGGTFF. The CDR3 nucleotides read TGTGCCAGCAGCTTGGGATCAGGGGGGACTTTCTTT. The rearrangement joins TRBV5-6 to TRBJ1-1, with TRBD1 identical over 7 bases. The junction had 5 bases not matched to a gene; V was cut back by 0 bases and J by 12 bases. Germline CDR1 reads SGHDT; CDR2 reads YYEEEE. The CDR3 totals 12 residues.

The chain joins TRBV28 to TRBJ2-7; D is perhaps TRBD2 (6 bases). Trimming shortened V by 8 bases and J by 2 bases, and 16 bases separated the two germline ends. The CDR3 has 14 amino acids. Germline CDR1 MDHEN, CDR2 SYDVKM. CDR3 protein: CASAPPGVPYEQYF. DNA for the CDR3: TGTGCCAGCGCCCCCCCGGGGGTACCCTACGAGCAGTACTTC.

V usage is TRBV10-3 and J usage is TRBJ1-1; D is unclear. In germline, CDR1 is ENHRY, CDR2 SYGVKD. V shed 5 bases and J shed 7 bases, with 14 bases lying between them. This CDR3 comprises 13 residues. The CDR3 DNA sequence: TGTGCCATCAGTTCTCAGGTATCCAGTGAAGCTTTCTTT. Protein: CAISSQVSSEAFF.

The chain carries TRBV9 and TRBJ2-1; D may be TRBD1 or TRBD2 (5 bases each). Germline CDR1 is SGDLS and CDR2 is YYNGEE. V lost 0 bases and J 1 base, leaving 11 bases between the germline ends. CDR3 length equals 16 residues. The DNA for the CDR3 is TGTGCCAGCAGCGTAGCCGGGACGTTTTCCTACAATGAGCAGTTCTTC. Residues: CASSVAGTFSYNEQFF.

The rearrangement joins TRBV30 to TRBJ2-5; no clear D gene. Trimming took 0 bases from V and 7 from J, leaving 6 bases between them. The length of the CDR3 is 11 residues. Germline values: CDR1 GTSNPN, CDR2 SVGIG (reference sequence). The CDR3 DNA follows: TGTGCCTGGAGTGTACTTGGGACCCAGTACTTC. Amino acids: CAWSVLGTQYF.

V usage is TRBV5-1 and J usage is TRBJ2-5; 9 bases match TRBD2. The CDR3 consists of 13 residues. Germline assignment: CDR1 SGHRS and CDR2 YFSETQ. The trim removed 4 bases at V and 3 bases at J, leaving 1 base unmatched. The CDR3 here is CASSRLAEETQYF. Here the CDR3 DNA reads TGCGCCAGCAGCCGACTAGCGGAAGAGACCCAGTACTTC.

This sequence joins TRBV15 and TRBJ1-3, with D maybe TRBD1 (6 bases). In germline, CDR1 is LNHNV, CDR2 YYDKDF (reference sequence). Trimming stripped 1 base from V and 7 bases from J, with 11 bases between. This CDR3 contains 14 residues. In nucleotides, the CDR3 is TGTGCCACCAGCAGAGCTGGGGGGGCGAACACCATATATTTT. Protein: CATSRAGGANTIYF.

This chain uses TRBV5-4 with TRBJ2-1; 9 nucleotides align to TRBD1. Germline-derived CDR1 and CDR2 are SGHNT and YYREEE (reference sequence). CDR3 size: 14 residues. After removal of 7 bases from V and 6 bases from J, the junction contained 8 bases not matched to a gene. CDR3 sequence: CASLGQGPINEQFF. CDR3 nucleotides: TGTGCCAGCCTCGGACAGGGGCCCATCAATGAGCAGTTCTTC.

The chain combines TRBV6-6 with TRBJ1-1; a weak D match, TRBD1 (5 bases). The CDR3 covers 14 residues. V was clipped by 2 bases and J by 3 bases, with 10 bases between them. CDR1 is MNHNY, CDR2 SVGAGI, per germline (reference sequence). The CDR3 DNA is TGTGCCAGCAGTTACCGGGGGTCGGACACTGAAGCTTTCTTT. As protein: CASSYRGSDTEAFF.

The chain uses TRBV7-8 and TRBJ2-1; D uncertain. The V and J ends lost 1 base and 1 base respectively, with 2 bases between them. The CDR3 contains 13 residues. Per the germline V gene, CDR1 is SGHVS and CDR2 is FQNEAQ. CDR3 DNA sequence: TGTGCCAGCAGCTTAGGGTCCTACAATGAGCAGTTCTTC. It codes for CASSLGSYNEQFF.

This clone was observed a handful of times. The CDR3 region has the DNA TGTGCCAGCAGACCTCTAGCGGGGCTTACCTACGAGCAGTACTTC. As protein: CASRPLAGLTYEQYF. The chain is built from TRBV6-5 and TRBJ2-7; 9 bases are a match to TRBD2. Trimming removed 6 bases from V and 2 bases from J; junction bases left unmatched: 8. CDR1 and CDR2 (germline): MNHEY, SVGAGI. The CDR3 has 15 residues.

The chain employs TRBV7-9 and TRBJ2-1; possibly TRBD2 for D (5 bases). The CDR3 has 17 residues. Trimming left V 3 bases short and J 0 bases short, with 15 bases between. Germline values: CDR1 SEHNR, CDR2 FQNEAQ (reference sequence). The CDR3 DNA is TGTGCCAGCAGCTTGGAAGGACTGTTGAGCTCCTACAATGAGCAGTTCTTC. Protein: CASSLEGLLSSYNEQFF. The full variable domain, rest sourced from reference TRBV7-9 and TRBJ2-1, is DTGVSQNPRHKITKRGQNVTFRCDPISEHNRLYWYRQTLGQGPEFLTYFQNEAQLEKSRLLSDRFSAERPKGSFSTLEIQRTEQGDSAMYLCASSLEGLLSSYNEQFFGPGTRLTVL.

The J gene is TRBJ2-1, the V gene TRBV27; D may be TRBD1 or TRBD2 (5 bases each). The CDR3 runs 14 residues. V shed 5 bases and J shed 8 bases, with 16 bases lying between them. Germline-derived CDR1 and CDR2 are MNHEY and SMNVEV (reference sequence). CDR3 DNA sequence: TGTGCCAGCAGTACGGGACCTTATGGGGATGAGCAGTTCTTC. Translation: CASSTGPYGDEQFF.

This clone was seen just once. The genes are TRBV27 and TRBJ1-1; tentatively, D is TRBD1 (6 bases). Germline V CDR1 and CDR2: MNHEY, SMNVEV (reference sequence). V was cut by 3 bases and J by 1 base, with 15 bases left in between. There are 16 residues in the CDR3. Written as DNA, the CDR3 is TGTGCCAGCAGTTTTCTACAGGGAAGAGGGAACACTGAAGCTTTCTTT. This sequence encodes CASSFLQGRGNTEAFF.

The chain uses TRBV6-6 and TRBJ1-2, with unresolved D. The CDR3 covers 15 residues. Germline-derived CDR1 and CDR2 are MNHNY and SVGAGI (reference sequence). Between the trimmed V and J ends, which lost 2 bases and 4 bases, there was a span of 14 bases. CDR3 sequence reads: CASSYGQSEIYGYTF. The CDR3 coding sequence is TGTGCCAGCAGTTACGGGCAGAGCGAAATCTATGGCTACACCTTC.

The chain carries TRBV9 and TRBJ2-3; 15 bases are shared with TRBD2. Germline lookup yields CDR1 SGDLS and CDR2 YYNGEE. The CDR3 is made up of 18 amino acids. The junction had 5 bases not matched to a gene; V was cut back by 0 bases and J by 3 bases. The CDR3 DNA reads as TGTGCCAGCAGCGTAGCTTCGGGACTAGCGGGGGGAACAGATACGCAGTATTTT. It translates to CASSVASGLAGGTDTQYF.

This clone was seen more than once but under ten times. The chain carries TRBV27 and TRBJ1-6; TRBD1 matches at 10 bases. With V trimmed by 5 bases and J by 6 bases, 7 bases remained unmatched. This CDR3 comprises 16 residues. From germline, CDR1 is MNHEY and CDR2 SMNVEV (reference sequence). The CDR3 nucleotides read TGTGCCAGCAGTCGGGGACAGGGGCTGAGTAATTCACCCCTCCACTTT. The encoded protein is CASSRGQGLSNSPLHF.

This clone showed up just a few times. This rearrangement joins TRBV9 to TRBJ1-2; 12 bases are shared with TRBD1. Unmatched junction bases numbered 4, after V lost 3 bases and J lost 4 bases. Germline V gives CDR1 SGDLS, CDR2 YYNGEE. The CDR3 covers 15 residues. The CDR3 sequence: CASSAGTGGAYGYTF. The CDR3 region has the DNA TGTGCCAGCAGCGCAGGGACAGGGGGCGCCTATGGCTACACCTTC. Filled out from reference TRBV9 and TRBJ1-2, the complete variable domain reads DSGVTQTPKHLITATGQRVTLRCSPRSGDLSVYWYQQSLDQGLQFLIQYYNGEERAKGNILERFSAQQFPDLHSELNLSSLELGDSALYFCASSAGTGGAYGYTFGSGTRLTVV.

This chain uses TRBV6-4 with TRBJ2-5; 13 bases agree with TRBD2. Germline trimming cut 2 bases from V and 7 bases from J; bases unmatched to any gene: 10. The V gene's germline CDR1 is MRHNA and CDR2 SNTAGT. The CDR3 is made up of 17 amino acids. The CDR3 DNA reads TGTGCCAGCAGTGACCTTTTTAGAGGACTAGCGGGGGTGACCCAGTACTTC. It codes for CASSDLFRGLAGVTQYF.